This is a list of T cell receptor beta chains from one sample in a study of tumor and adjacent non-tumor tissue in lung cancer. Each CDR3 protein is one row after TCRdb ran MiXCR on the multiplex PCR reads. The table records approximately 100,000 distinct CDR3 sequences, approximately 71% of them present only once. The specimen sequenced was lung tumor tissue. Receptors were obtained from a woman aged 55-69 years with non-small cell lung cancer. Both conserved end residues are part of each CDR3. The order of the fields is J gene, clone size, V gene, D gene, CDR3 DNA, CDR3 protein. A D gene is named only where the DNA matches it firmly. Part of the rows lack a size; the others show once, few, many or a class for expanded clones.

TRBJ2-7,.,TRBV10-2,.,TGCGCCAGCTGTGAGAACAGGGCGAGCTACGAGCAGTACTTC,CASCENRASYEQYF
TRBJ1-3,.,TRBV11-2,TRBD1,TGTGCCAGCAGCTTTCGTGGGACAGCAGACTTTGGGAACACCAAATATTTT,CASSFRGTADFGNTKYF
TRBJ2-1,.,TRBV5-1,.,TGCGCCAGCAGCTTGGCCATTGTGGGGACAATCAATGAGCAGTTCTTC,CASSLAIVGTINEQFF
TRBJ1-5,.,TRBV6-6,.,TGTGCCAGCAGTCACATTGTTAATCAGCCCCAGCATTTT,CASSHIVNQPQHF
TRBJ2-7,.,TRBV20-1,.,TGCAGTAGTATCGGACAAACGGGGGAGCAGTACTTC,CSSIGQTGEQYF
TRBJ1-1,.,TRBV6-2/TRBV6-3,.,TGTGCCAACGGAAGGGGGAGAAGCACTGAACCTTTGTTT,CANGRGRSTEPLF
TRBJ2-3,.,TRBV11-3,TRBD2,TGTGCCAGCAGCCCCGCCTGGGAGGGAGGTCATACGCAGTGTTTT,CASSPAWEGGHTQCF
TRBJ2-7,.,TRBV28,TRBD2,TGTGCCAGCAGTTTCCATCTAGCGGAACTCTCCTACGAGCAGTACTTC,CASSFHLAELSYEQYF
TRBJ1-1,few,TRBV11-1,.,TGTGCCGGCAGCTCTAACTTCGGTTGTGAAGCTTTCTTT,CAGSSNFGCEAFF
TRBJ2-5,.,TRBV20-1,TRBD2,TGCAGTGCCTTTAGTAGCGGGAGGGGGGAGATCCATTACTTC,CSAFSSGRGEIHYF
TRBJ1-3,.,TRBV29-1,.,TGTAGCGTTGTGTTACCTGGGTTCTCTGGAAACACCTTATATTTT,CSVVLPGFSGNTLYF
TRBJ1-1,.,TRBV11-3,.,TGTGACAGAAGCCGGGACCGCAGCACTGAAGCTTTCTTT,CDRSRDRSTEAFF
TRBJ2-1,.,TRBV11-2,.,TGTACCAGCAGCTTGGGGACACAGACCAGCTCCTACAATGAGCGGTTCTTC,CTSSLGTQTSSYNERFF
TRBJ1-2,many,TRBV12-3/TRBV12-4,TRBD1,TGTGCCAGCAGGCCCGACAGGGGAGGCTACACCTTC,CASRPDRGGYTF
TRBJ2-3,.,TRBV5-1,TRBD2,TGCGCCAGCAGCTTCGCCGGGCGGGGGGAAGATACGCAGTATTTT,CASSFAGRGEDTQYF
TRBJ2-3,.,TRBV12-3/TRBV12-4,.,TGTGCCACCCAAGTCGACAGCGGTAGGCAGTATTTT,CATQVDSGRQYF
TRBJ1-3,.,TRBV29-1,.,TGCAGCGTTACTGGACAAGACGCTGGAAACACCATGTACTTT,CSVTGQDAGNTMYF
TRBJ2-7,.,TRBV11-2,TRBD1,TGTACCAACAGCATGACAGGGTATGGGCAGTACTTC,CTNSMTGYGQYF
TRBJ2-6,.,TRBV11-3,.,TGTGCTAGCAGCGAAGTCACTTCTGGGGCCAACGTCCAGACTTTC,CASSEVTSGANVQTF
TRBJ2-6,many,TRBV20-1,.,TGCAGTGCTGGGACCGTTAGGGGGGCCAACGTCCTGACTTTC,CSAGTVRGANVLTF
TRBJ2-5,.,TRBV29-1,.,TGCAGCGTTGGAGGTGCAGGGCACTGGGAGACCGAGTTCTTC,CSVGGAGHWETEFF
TRBJ2-2,many,TRBV4-1,TRBD1,TGCGCCAGCAGCCAAGGACCCCCCGGGACAGGGGTAGTCGGGGAGCTGTTTTTT,CASSQGPPGTGVVGELFF
TRBJ2-7,.,TRBV6-2/TRBV6-3,TRBD2,TGTGCCACCAGCAACGTCGCTGCGGGAGAAGGTCGCGAGCAGTACTTC,CATSNVAAGEGREQYF
TRBJ1-6,few,TRBV14,.,TGTGCTAACAGCCCGTATGGGAATTCACCCCTCCACTTT,CANSPYGNSPLHF
TRBJ2-1,.,TRBV4-3,.,TGCACCAGCAGCCGACACCGGTACTCACAAGAGACCCAGTTCTTC,CTSSRHRYSQETQFF
TRBJ1-3,.,TRBV28,.,TGTGCCAGCGGGATCTACAGCTCTGGAAACACCATATATTTT,CASGIYSSGNTIYF
TRBJ2-3,.,TRBV5-4,TRBD2,TGTGCCAGCAGCTATGAGCGGGGGCTTAGCACAGATACGCAGTATTTT,CASSYERGLSTDTQYF
TRBJ2-7,.,TRBV20-1,TRBD2,TGCACCGCTACTCCGACTAGCGGGAGCCCCTACGAGCAGTACTTC,CTATPTSGSPYEQYF
TRBJ1-4,few,TRBV28,TRBD1,TGTGCCAGCAGTTATCGACAGGGGGCCGGAAAACTGTTTTTT,CASSYRQGAGKLFF
TRBJ2-3,.,TRBV4-1,.,TGCGCCAGCAACTTAAAACCGGGTGGGACCACAGATACGCAGTATTTT,CASNLKPGGTTDTQYF
TRBJ1-2,.,TRBV5-6,.,TGTGCCAATAGTAACCGGGACACCCTTGTCCATGGCTACACCTTC,CANSNRDTLVHGYTF
TRBJ2-7,.,TRBV28,.,TGTGCCAGCAGTGGTGGAGGGATACTTCACGAGCAGTACTTC,CASSGGGILHEQYF
TRBJ1-2,.,TRBV11-1,.,TGTGCCGGCAGCGAAGGCGGGTCTATGACTAAGACCTTC,CAGSEGGSMTKTF
TRBJ2-1,few,TRBV11-2,.,TGTGCCAGCAGCAATACCGGGACGGCCAGGAGCGAGCAGTTCTTC,CASSNTGTARSEQFF
TRBJ1-5,.,TRBV4-2,.,TGTGCCAGCAGCCAGACTAAAGAAAGCAATCAGCCCCATCATTTT,CASSQTKESNQPHHF
TRBJ2-3,.,TRBV11-1,.,TGTGCCAGCAGCTCTTACGGACTAACGGTTACCACAGATACGCAGTATTTT,CASSSYGLTVTTDTQYF
TRBJ1-5,.,TRBV20-1,.,TGCAGTGCTAGAGATCGTCAGGCTTTTAGCAATCAAACCCAGCATTTT,CSARDRQAFSNQTQHF
TRBJ2-2,.,TRBV20-1,.,TGCAGTCCTAATGGACAGACCGTGGAGTTGTTTTTT,CSPNGQTVELFF
TRBJ2-1,few,TRBV6-2/TRBV6-3,TRBD2,TGTGTCAGCAGCCCGACTAGCGGGATGGCCGCAAACGATGAGCAGTTCTTC,CVSSPTSGMAANDEQFF
TRBJ1-1,.,TRBV11-3,.,TGTGCCAGCAGCTTAGTTGGGGCCATGAACACTGAAGCTCTCTTC,CASSLVGAMNTEALF
TRBJ1-6,few,TRBV6-6,.,TGTGCCAGTAGTTTTGATGAAGAGAGCTCATATAATTCATCCCTCCACTTT,CASSFDEESSYNSSLHF
TRBJ2-1,.,TRBV4-1,TRBD2,TGCGCCAGCAGCCAAGACGGCGGGAGGTCCTACAATGAGCAGTTATTC,CASSQDGGRSYNEQLF
TRBJ1-1,many,TRBV12-3/TRBV12-4,.,TGTGCCAGCAGTTTAATGGACAGGAACACTGAAGCTTTCTTT,CASSLMDRNTEAFF
TRBJ2-1,.,TRBV11-2,.,TGTGCCAGTAGCTTAGGCTGGGGCTCCTACAATGAGAAGTTCTTC,CASSLGWGSYNEKFF
TRBJ2-1,few,TRBV11-2,.,TGTGCCAACAGCTTGGATCGTTTGGGTGAGCAATTCTTC,CANSLDRLGEQFF
TRBJ2-1,.,TRBV6-6,.,TGTGCAAGCAGTCACAGGTGGCTGGTCTGGGCGTCGTACAATGAGCAGTTCTTC,CASSHRWLVWASYNEQFF
TRBJ1-6,.,TRBV28,.,TGTACCAGCGAACGGGACCGAAATTCACCCCTCCTCTTT,CTSERDRNSPLLF
TRBJ2-2,.,TRBV6-2/TRBV6-3,TRBD1,TGTGCCAGCAGCTCTCCTGGCCTGGACAGGGGAGTTACCGGGGAGCTGTTTTTT,CASSSPGLDRGVTGELFF
TRBJ2-7,.,TRBV12-3/TRBV12-4,TRBD2,TGTGCCAGCAGTTCTAGACTAGCGGGGGTACAAAACGAGCAGTACTTC,CASSSRLAGVQNEQYF
TRBJ1-2,.,TRBV20-1,.,.,CSLRTGGYGCTF
TRBJ2-1,.,TRBV7-3,.,TGTGTCAGCAGCCCAACTGACGGGAGCTACAATGAGCACTTCTTC,CVSSPTDGSYNEHFF